The present TCR beta chain was sequenced within a study of a mutant IDH1 vaccine in newly diagnosed glioma. Noted time point: week 23, last vaccination. What each vaccine dose contained was 300 ug of mutant IDH1 20-mer peptide, accompanied by topical imiquimod. The CDR3 covers 13 residues. Germline CDR1 and CDR2: LNHDA and SQIVND (reference sequence). V was pared by 10 bases and J by 0 bases, with 12 bases between. The table came from immunoSEQ multiplex PCR; TCRdb's copy has only in-frame clones and leaves some out. Of approximately 60,000 clones listed, approximately 85% were seen once; the top ten hold about 4.1%. Remarks on this clone: Its antigen is not identified.

The sample consisted of PBMCs, taken from a glioma patient whose treatment included an IDH1 peptide vaccine. This sequence was found in a man aged 25-40 years with glioma. This chain joins TRBV19 and TRBJ1-1; D not certain. The CDR3 region has the DNA TGTGCCACCCTCGGCAGGTTGAACACTGAAGCTTTCTTT. Protein: CATLGRLNTEAFF.